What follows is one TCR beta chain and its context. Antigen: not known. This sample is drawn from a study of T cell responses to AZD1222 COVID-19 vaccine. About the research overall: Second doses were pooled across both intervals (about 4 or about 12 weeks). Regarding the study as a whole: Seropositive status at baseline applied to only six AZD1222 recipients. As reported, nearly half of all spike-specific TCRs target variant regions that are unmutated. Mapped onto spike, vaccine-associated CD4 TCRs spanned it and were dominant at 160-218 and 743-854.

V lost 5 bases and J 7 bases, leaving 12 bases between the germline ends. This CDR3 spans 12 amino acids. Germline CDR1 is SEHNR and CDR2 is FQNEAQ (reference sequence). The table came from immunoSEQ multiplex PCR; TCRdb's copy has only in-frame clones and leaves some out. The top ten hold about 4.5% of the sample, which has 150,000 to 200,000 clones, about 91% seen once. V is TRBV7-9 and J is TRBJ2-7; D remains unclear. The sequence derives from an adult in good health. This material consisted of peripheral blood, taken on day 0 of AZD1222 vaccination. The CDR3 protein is CASSRQAGEQYF. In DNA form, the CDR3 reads TGTGCCAGCAGCCGCCAGGCCGGAGAGCAGTACTTC.